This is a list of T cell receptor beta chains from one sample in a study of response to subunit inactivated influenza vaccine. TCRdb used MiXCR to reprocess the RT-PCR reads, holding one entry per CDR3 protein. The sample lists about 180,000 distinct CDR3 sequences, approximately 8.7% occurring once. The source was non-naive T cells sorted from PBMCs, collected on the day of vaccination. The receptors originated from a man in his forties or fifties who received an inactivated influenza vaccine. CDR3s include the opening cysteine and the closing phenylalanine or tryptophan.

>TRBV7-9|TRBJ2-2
CAPGGGNTGELFF
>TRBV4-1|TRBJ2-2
CASSLYRGNTGELFF
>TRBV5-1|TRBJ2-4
CASSPGAAKNIQYF
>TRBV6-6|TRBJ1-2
CASSYSNMGYYTF
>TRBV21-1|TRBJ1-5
CASSKGTHRDQPQHF
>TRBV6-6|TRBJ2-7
CASSYGLNYEQYF
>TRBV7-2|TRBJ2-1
CASSPRDMGPQFF
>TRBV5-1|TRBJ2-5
CASSLGGVNQETQYF
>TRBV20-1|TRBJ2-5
CSARIGTGRKETQYF
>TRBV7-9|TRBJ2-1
CASSPPSGLLNEQFF
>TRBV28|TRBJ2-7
CASSLRGGGSVEQYF
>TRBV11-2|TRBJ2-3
CASGDRRGGTDTQYF
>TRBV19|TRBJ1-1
CASRGARYTEAFF
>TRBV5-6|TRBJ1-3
CANDEGPRGIIYF
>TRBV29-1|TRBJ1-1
CSVVFTNTEAFF
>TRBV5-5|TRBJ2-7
CASSLGARSSYEQYF
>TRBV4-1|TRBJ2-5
CASSRGPGTGETQYF
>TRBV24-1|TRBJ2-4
CATSERWGIQYF
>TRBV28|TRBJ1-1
CASSLGSRGAFF
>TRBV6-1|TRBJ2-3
CASYLDTQYF
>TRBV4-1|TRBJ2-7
CASSQHRRNEAYEQYF
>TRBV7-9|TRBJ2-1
CASSSRTSGRTNEQFF
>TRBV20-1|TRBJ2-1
CSARPSGSGRSPGNEQFF
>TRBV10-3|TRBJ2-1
CAISEGTSSYNEQFF
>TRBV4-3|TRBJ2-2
CASSNGGAAGELFF
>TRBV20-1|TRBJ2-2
CSAYDRATGELFF
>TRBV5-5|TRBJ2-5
CASSFSSGSYQETQYF
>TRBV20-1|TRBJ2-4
CSLENRAKNIQYF
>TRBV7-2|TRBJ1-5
CASSSQGVSNQPQHF
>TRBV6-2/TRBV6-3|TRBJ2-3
CASRNFRDLRSTDTQYF
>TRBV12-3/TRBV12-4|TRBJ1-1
CASNQQGAGTEAFF
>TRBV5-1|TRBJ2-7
CASSLGSAGNEQYF
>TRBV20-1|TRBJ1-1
CSAMAGRNTEAFF
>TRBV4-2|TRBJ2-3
CASSQVSTSTDTQYF
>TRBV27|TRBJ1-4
CASSLEGGEKLFF
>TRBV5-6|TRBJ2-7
CASATGQLTSYEQYF
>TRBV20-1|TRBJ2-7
CSARSSYEQYF
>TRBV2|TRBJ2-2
CASRVPKPGELFF
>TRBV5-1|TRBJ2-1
CASSLSGGSLYNEQFF
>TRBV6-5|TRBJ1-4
CASSYSRFGGANEKLFF
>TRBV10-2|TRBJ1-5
CASSESGEGYQPQHF
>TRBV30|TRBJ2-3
CAWSLGASTDTQYF
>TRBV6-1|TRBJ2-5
CASSEGGTETQYF
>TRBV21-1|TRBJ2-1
CASSKGRAEENEQFF
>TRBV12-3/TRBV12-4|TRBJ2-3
CASTPSGTSGADTQYF